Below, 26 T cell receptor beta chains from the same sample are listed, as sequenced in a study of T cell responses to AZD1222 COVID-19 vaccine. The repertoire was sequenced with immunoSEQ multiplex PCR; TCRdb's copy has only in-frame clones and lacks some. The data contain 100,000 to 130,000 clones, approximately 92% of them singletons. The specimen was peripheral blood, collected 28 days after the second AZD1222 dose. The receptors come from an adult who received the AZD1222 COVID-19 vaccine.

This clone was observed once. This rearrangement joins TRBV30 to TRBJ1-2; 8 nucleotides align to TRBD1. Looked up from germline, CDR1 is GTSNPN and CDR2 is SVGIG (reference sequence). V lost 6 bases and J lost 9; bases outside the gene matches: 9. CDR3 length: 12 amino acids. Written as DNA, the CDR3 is TGTGCCTGCGCACAGGGGGGCCTTCGCTACACCTTC. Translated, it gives CACAQGGLRYTF.

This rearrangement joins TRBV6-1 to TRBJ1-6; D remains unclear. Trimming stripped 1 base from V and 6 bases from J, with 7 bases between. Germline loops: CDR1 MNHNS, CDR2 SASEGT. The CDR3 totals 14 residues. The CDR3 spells CASSEVRVNSPLHF. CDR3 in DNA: TGTGCCAGCAGTGAAGTTAGGGTTAATTCACCCCTCCACTTT.

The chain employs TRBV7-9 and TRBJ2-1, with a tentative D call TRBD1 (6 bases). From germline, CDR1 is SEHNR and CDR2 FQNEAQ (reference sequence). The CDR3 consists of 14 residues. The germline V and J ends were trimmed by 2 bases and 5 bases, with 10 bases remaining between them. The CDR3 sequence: CASSLKGENNEQFF. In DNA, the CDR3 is TGTGCCAGCAGCTTAAAGGGGGAGAACAATGAGCAGTTCTTC.

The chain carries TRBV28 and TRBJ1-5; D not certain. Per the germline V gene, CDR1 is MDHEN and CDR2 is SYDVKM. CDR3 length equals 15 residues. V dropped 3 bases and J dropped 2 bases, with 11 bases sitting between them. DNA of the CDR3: TGTGCCAGCAGTTTCGGAGACCTAGGCAATCAGCCCCAGCATTTT. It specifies CASSFGDLGNQPQHF. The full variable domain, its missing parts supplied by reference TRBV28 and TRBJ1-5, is DVKVTQSSRYLVKRTGEKVFLECVQDMDHENMFWYRQDPGLGLRLIYFSYDVKMKEKGDIPEGYSVSREKKERFSLILESASTNQTSMYLCASSFGDLGNQPQHFGDGTRLSIL.

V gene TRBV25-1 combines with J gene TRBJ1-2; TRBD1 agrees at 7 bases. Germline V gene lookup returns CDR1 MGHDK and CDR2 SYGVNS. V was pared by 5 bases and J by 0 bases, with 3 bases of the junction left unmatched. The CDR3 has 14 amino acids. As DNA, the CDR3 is TGTGCCAGCAGTCCCGACAGGGCTAACTATGGCTACACCTTC. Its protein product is CASSPDRANYGYTF.

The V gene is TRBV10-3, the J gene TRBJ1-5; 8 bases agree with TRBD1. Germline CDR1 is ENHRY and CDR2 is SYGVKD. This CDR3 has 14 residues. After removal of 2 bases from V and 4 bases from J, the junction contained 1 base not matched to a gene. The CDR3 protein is CAISEQGANQPQHF. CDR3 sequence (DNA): TGTGCCATCAGTGAGCAGGGGGCAAATCAGCCCCAGCATTTT.

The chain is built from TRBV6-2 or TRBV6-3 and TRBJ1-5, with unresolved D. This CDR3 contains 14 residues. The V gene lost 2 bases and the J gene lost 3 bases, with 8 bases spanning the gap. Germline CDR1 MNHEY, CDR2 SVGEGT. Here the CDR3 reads CASSYGYNNQPQHF. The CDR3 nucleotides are TGTGCCAGCAGTTACGGGTATAACAATCAGCCCCAGCATTTT.

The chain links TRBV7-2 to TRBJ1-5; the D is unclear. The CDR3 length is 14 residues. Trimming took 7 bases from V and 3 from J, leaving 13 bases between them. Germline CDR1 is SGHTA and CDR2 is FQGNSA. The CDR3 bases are TGTGCCAGCACCTCCCAGTATGACAATCAGCCCCAGCATTTT. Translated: CASTSQYDNQPQHF.

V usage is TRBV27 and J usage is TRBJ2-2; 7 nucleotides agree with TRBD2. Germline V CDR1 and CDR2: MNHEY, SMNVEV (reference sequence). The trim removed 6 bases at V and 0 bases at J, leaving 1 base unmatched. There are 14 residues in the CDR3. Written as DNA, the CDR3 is TGTGCCAGCAGAGGACTAGCGAACACCGGGGAGCTGTTTTTT. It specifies CASRGLANTGELFF.

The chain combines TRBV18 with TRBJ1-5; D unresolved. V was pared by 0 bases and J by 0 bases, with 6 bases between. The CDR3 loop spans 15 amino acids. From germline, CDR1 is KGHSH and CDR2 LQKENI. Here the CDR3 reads CASSPPGYSNQPQHF. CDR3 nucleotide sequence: TGTGCCAGCTCACCACCGGGTTATAGCAATCAGCCCCAGCATTTT.

The CDR3 DNA follows: TGCAGCGTTGAAGAGAACAGTATACACTCCTACGAGCAGTACTTC. It is translated as CSVEENSIHSYEQYF. V and J are TRBV29-1 and TRBJ2-7; D remains unclear. Germline-derived CDR1 and CDR2 are SQVTM and ANQGSEA. Trimming cost V 0 bases and J 0 bases, with 12 bases left between them. The CDR3 sequence is 15 residues long.

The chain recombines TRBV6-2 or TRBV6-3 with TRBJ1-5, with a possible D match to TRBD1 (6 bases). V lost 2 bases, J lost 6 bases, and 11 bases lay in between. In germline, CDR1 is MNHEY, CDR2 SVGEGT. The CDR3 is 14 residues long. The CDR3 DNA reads TGTGCCAGCAGTTACGGGGGCCCGGGTCAGCCCCAGCATTTT. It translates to CASSYGGPGQPQHF.

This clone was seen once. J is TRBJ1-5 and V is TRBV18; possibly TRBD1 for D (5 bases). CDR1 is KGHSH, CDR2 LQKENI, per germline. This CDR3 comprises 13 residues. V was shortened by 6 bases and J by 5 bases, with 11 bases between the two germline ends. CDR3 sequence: CASSGARDQPQHF. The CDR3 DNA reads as TGTGCCAGCTCTGGGGCTCGCGATCAGCCCCAGCATTTT.

The CDR3 coding sequence is TGTGCCAGCAGCTACGATACTGGAAACACCATATATTTT. This codes for CASSYDTGNTIYF. The chain recombines TRBV11-3 with TRBJ1-3; D unresolved. Germline CDR1 is SGHNT and CDR2 is YENEEA. The CDR3 length is 13 residues. V dropped 4 bases and J dropped 2 bases, with 6 bases sitting between them.

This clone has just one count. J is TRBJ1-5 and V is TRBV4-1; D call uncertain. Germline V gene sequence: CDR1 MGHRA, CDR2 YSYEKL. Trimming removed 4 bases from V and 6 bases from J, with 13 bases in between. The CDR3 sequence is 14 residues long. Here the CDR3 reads CASSPEVPGQPQHF. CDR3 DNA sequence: TGCGCCAGCAGCCCCGAGGTGCCGGGTCAGCCCCAGCATTTT.

The CDR3 region is CASSYSGLDVSSSYNEQFF. Written as DNA, the CDR3 is TGTGCCAGCAGTTATTCGGGGCTGGACGTATCAAGCTCCTACAATGAGCAGTTCTTC. The rearrangement links TRBV6-2 or TRBV6-3 to TRBJ2-1; tentatively, D is TRBD1 or TRBD2 (5 bases each). V lost 3 bases and J 0 bases, leaving 21 bases between the germline ends. CDR3 length equals 19 residues. Germline loops: CDR1 MNHEY, CDR2 SVGEGT.

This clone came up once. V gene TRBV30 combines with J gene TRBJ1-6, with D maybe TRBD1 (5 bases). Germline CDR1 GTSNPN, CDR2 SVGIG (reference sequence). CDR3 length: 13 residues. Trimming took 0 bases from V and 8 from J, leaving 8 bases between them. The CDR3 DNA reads TGTGCCTGGAGTGTTCGAGGGGATTCACCCCTCCACTTT. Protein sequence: CAWSVRGDSPLHF.

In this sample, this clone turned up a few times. Here the CDR3 reads CASSRDPDNEQFF. The CDR3 bases are TGTGCCAGCTCACGGGACCCCGACAATGAGCAGTTCTTC. This chain joins TRBV18 and TRBJ2-1, with D tentatively TRBD1 or TRBD2 (5 bases each). This CDR3 is 13 amino acids long. Germline assignment: CDR1 KGHSH and CDR2 LQKENI. V was pared by 4 bases and J by 5 bases, with 9 bases between.

The CDR3 DNA sequence: TGTGCCAGCAGTTACTCGGGACTACGCCGCTCCTACAATGAGCAGTTCTTC. This encodes CASSYSGLRRSYNEQFF. This rearrangement joins TRBV6-2 or TRBV6-3 to TRBJ2-1; 7 nucleotides align to TRBD2. J was trimmed by 0 bases and V by 0 bases; bases with no gene match: 5. CDR1 and CDR2 (germline): MNHEY, SVGEGT. This CDR3 comprises 17 residues.

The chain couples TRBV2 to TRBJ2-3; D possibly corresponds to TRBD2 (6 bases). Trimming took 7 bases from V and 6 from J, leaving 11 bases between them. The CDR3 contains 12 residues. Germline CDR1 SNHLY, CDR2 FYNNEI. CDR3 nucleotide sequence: TGTGCCAGCAACCGACTAGAGGATACGCAGTATTTT. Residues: CASNRLEDTQYF. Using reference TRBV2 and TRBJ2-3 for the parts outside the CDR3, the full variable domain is EPEVTQTPSHQVTQMGQEVILRCVPISNHLYFYWYRQILGQKVEFLVSFYNNEISEKSEIFDDQFSVERPDGSNFTLKIRSTKLEDSAMYFCASNRLEDTQYFGPGTRLTVL.

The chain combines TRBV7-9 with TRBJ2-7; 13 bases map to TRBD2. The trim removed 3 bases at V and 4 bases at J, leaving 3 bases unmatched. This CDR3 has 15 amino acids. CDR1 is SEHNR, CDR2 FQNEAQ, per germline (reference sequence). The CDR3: CASSFGTSGKYEQYF. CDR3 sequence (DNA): TGTGCCAGCAGCTTCGGGACTAGCGGGAAGTACGAGCAGTACTTC.

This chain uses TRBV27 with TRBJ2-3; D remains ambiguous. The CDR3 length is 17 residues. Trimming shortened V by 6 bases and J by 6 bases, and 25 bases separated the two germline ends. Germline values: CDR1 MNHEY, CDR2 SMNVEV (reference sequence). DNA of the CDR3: TGTGCCAGCAGACGAAGCCCCTTCGGTGGTCCCACGGATACGCAGTATTTT. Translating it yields CASRRSPFGGPTDTQYF.

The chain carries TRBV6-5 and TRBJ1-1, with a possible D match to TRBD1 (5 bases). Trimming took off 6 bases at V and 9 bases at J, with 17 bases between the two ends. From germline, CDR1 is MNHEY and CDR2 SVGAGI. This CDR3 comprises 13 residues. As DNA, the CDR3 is TGTGCCAGCAGCTCCATGGCAGGGATCCAAGCTTTCTTT. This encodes CASSSMAGIQAFF.

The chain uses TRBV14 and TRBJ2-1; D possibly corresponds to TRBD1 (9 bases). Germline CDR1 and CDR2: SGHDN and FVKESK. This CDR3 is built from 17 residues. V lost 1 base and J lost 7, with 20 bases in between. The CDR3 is CASSQVDRGLGANEQFF. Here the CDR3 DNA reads TGTGCCAGCAGCCAAGTGGACAGGGGACTAGGGGCTAATGAGCAGTTCTTC. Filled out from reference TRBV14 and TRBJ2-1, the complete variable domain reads EAGVTQFPSHSVIEKGQTVTLRCDPISGHDNLYWYRRVMGKEIKFLLHFVKESKQDESGMPNNRFLAERTGGTYSTLKVQPAELEDSGVYFCASSQVDRGLGANEQFFGPGTRLTVL.

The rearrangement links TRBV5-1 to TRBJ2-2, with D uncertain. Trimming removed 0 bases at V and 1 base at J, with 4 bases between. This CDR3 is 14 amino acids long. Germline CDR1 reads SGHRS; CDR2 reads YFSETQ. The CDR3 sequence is CASSLVLNTGELFF. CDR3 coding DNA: TGCGCCAGCAGCTTGGTCTTGAACACCGGGGAGCTGTTTTTT.

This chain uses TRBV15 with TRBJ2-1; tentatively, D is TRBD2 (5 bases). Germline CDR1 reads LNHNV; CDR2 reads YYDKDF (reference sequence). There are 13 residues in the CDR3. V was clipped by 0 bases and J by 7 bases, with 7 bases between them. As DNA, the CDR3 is TGTGCCACCAGCAGAGATTGGAGGAATGAGCAGTTCTTC. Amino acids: CATSRDWRNEQFF.